Sequencing of this TCR beta chain was carried out in a study of shared clonotypes between healthy human individuals. Turning to the study itself: Per-donor plates numbered three CD4 naive, three CD4 memory, two CD8 naive and one CD8 memory. The study's findings and limits: Sampling included only blood; tissue repertoires likely differ.

CD8 cells regarded as naive lacked CD45RO, were positively chosen for CCR7, and omitted terminally differentiated effector memory CD45RA+ cells. Donors included only healthy HIV-negative adults lacking recent acute infections or vaccinations. CDR1 and CDR2 (germline): SGHVS, FQNEAQ. The germline V and J ends were trimmed by 5 bases and 7 bases, with 12 bases remaining between them. The CDR3 runs to 13 residues. As concerns this clone: What it recognizes is unknown.

In the study's own analysis: Filtering differed because ImmunoSEQ produced junction-only sequences that carried no quality scores. TCRdb's copy holds only in-frame clones and misses some; the assay was immunoSEQ multiplex PCR. Clone size and the V and J calls come from that table; the DNA yielded D and trimming. The sample contains about 610,000 clones, approximately 96% of which appear only once. The sample taken for sequencing was naive CD8+ T cells sorted from blood. The TCR originated in a young woman in good health. V and J are TRBV7-8 and TRBJ1-5, with D perhaps TRBD1 (5 bases). CDR3 nucleotides: TGTGCCAGCAGCAACGGGGGAGGGCAGCCCCAGCATTTT. As protein: CASSNGGGQPQHF.